These T cell receptor beta chains were read from a single sample in a study of blood T cell repertoires in COVID-19. Assay: immunoSEQ multiplex PCR; the TCRdb copy retains only in-frame clones and omits some. The data contain some 250,000 clones, 82% of them singletons. Sequences were obtained from peripheral blood. The receptors were gathered from a woman aged 60-75 years with active or convalescent COVID-19. Each CDR3 is given with its conserved first and last residue. The D gene is left open where the match is weak. Only part of the rows carry a size: once, few, many, or a class if the clone is expanded.

cdr3_aa	cdr3_nt	d_call	clone_size	v_call	j_call	cdr3_length
CASSVVARGFNEQFF	TGTGCCAGCAGCGTAGTGGCCAGGGGGTTTAATGAGCAGTTCTTC	TRBD1	-	TRBV9	TRBJ2-1	15
CASSPQGAPGANVLTF	TGCGCCAGCAGCCCCCAGGGGGCGCCTGGGGCCAACGTCCTGACTTTC	TRBD1	-	TRBV4-1	TRBJ2-6	16
CASTPPGQAYNEQFF	TGTGCCAGTACCCCACCGGGACAGGCCTACAATGAGCAGTTCTTC	TRBD1	-	TRBV19	TRBJ2-1	15
CASSRAISGGGKDTQYF	TGTGCCAGCAGCCGCGCCATTAGCGGGGGAGGTAAAGATACGCAGTATTTT	TRBD2	-	TRBV7-3	TRBJ2-3	17
CASSHGQGRGYTF	TGTGCCAGCAGCCACGGACAGGGAAGAGGCTACACCTTC	TRBD1	-	TRBV6-2/TRBV6-3	TRBJ1-2	13
CASSLGKLAGGFNEQFF	TGTGCCAGCAGCTTAGGCAAACTAGCGGGGGGATTCAATGAGCAGTTCTTC	TRBD2	-	TRBV7-8	TRBJ2-1	17
CASSLTGLNYGYTF	TGCGCCAGCAGCTTGACAGGGCTTAACTATGGCTACACCTTC	-	few	TRBV5-1	TRBJ1-2	14
CASSFRNTGELFF	TGTGCCAGCAGTTTTAGGAACACCGGGGAGCTGTTTTTT	-	-	TRBV7-3	TRBJ2-2	13
CASSYAAGEQPQHF	TGTGCCAGCAGTTACGCGGCAGGGGAGCAGCCCCAGCATTTT	-	-	TRBV6-5	TRBJ1-5	14
CASSPTTRQGSNTGELFF	TGTGCCAGCAGCCCAACAACCAGACAGGGTTCGAACACCGGGGAGCTGTTTTTT	TRBD1	-	TRBV7-7	TRBJ2-2	18
CASSQGRGRELFF	TGCGCCAGCAGCCAAGGTCGGGGTAGGGAGCTGTTTTTT	-	-	TRBV4-3	TRBJ2-2	13
CASSYSPDSYGYTF	TGTGCCAGCAGTTACTCTCCGGACAGCTATGGCTACACCTTC	-	-	TRBV6-5	TRBJ1-2	14
CASSPGGNYGYTF	TGTGCCAGCTCTCCAGGGGGCAACTATGGCTACACCTTC	TRBD1	-	TRBV18	TRBJ1-2	13
CASSMRDRARELFF	TGTGCCAGTAGTATGAGGGACAGGGCGAGGGAGCTGTTTTTT	TRBD1	-	TRBV19	TRBJ2-2	14
CASSFRQGSSYEQYF	TGTGCCAGCAGTTTCAGACAGGGCTCGTCCTACGAGCAGTACTTC	TRBD1	-	TRBV27	TRBJ2-7	15
CASSPGDRGRSNQPQHF	TGTGCCAGTAGTCCGGGCGACAGGGGAAGGAGCAATCAGCCCCAGCATTTT	TRBD1	-	TRBV19	TRBJ1-5	17
CATQGHIGKLFF	TGTGCCACTCAAGGACACATTGGGAAACTGTTTTTT	-	-	TRBV19	TRBJ1-4	12
CASSQSGGLDSPLHF	TGTGCCAGCAGCCAAAGTGGGGGCTTGGATTCACCCCTCCACTTT	-	-	TRBV4-2	TRBJ1-6	15
CASSFGQGSYNSPLHF	TGTGCCAGCAGCTTCGGACAGGGCTCCTATAATTCACCCCTCCACTTT	TRBD1	-	TRBV5-8	TRBJ1-6	16
CASSSQGQEKFF	TGTGCCAGCAGCTCCCAGGGACAGGAGAAGTTCTTC	TRBD1	many	TRBV7-3	TRBJ2-1	12
CASSDGTGAYEQYF	TGTGCCAGCAGTGACGGGACAGGGGCGTACGAGCAGTACTTC	TRBD1	-	TRBV2	TRBJ2-7	14
CASSFRQGSTEAFF	TGTGCCAGCAGCTTCCGACAGGGGAGCACTGAAGCTTTCTTT	TRBD1	-	TRBV27	TRBJ1-1	14
CASSFRTGGMNSNQPQHF	TGTGCCAGCAGCTTTAGGACAGGGGGAATGAATAGCAATCAGCCCCAGCATTTT	TRBD1	-	TRBV2	TRBJ1-5	18
CASGFGPGYQPQHF	TGTGCTAGTGGTTTCGGCCCAGGTTATCAGCCCCAGCATTTT	-	-	TRBV12-5	TRBJ1-5	14
CASSRTGGDEKLFF	TGCGCCAGCAGCCGGACAGGGGGCGATGAAAAACTGTTTTTT	TRBD1	-	TRBV5-1	TRBJ1-4	14
CASSRLATNEKLFF	TGTGCCAGCAGCCGATTAGCGACTAATGAAAAACTGTTTTTT	-	-	TRBV9	TRBJ1-4	14
CASSFGRDYTEAFF	TGTGCCAGCAGTTTCGGCAGGGATTACACTGAAGCTTTCTTT	-	once	TRBV27	TRBJ1-1	14
CATSRDQGTTYGYTF	TGTGCCACCAGCAGAGATCAGGGGACCACCTATGGCTACACCTTC	-	once	TRBV15	TRBJ1-2	15
CASSPTGLGNTIYF	TGTGCCAGCAGTCCCACAGGGTTGGGAAACACCATATATTTT	-	-	TRBV6-1	TRBJ1-3	14
CASSLGGGRRNTEAFF	TGTGCCAGTAGCCTAGGGGGGGGACGGCGGAACACTGAAGCTTTCTTT	-	-	TRBV19	TRBJ1-1	16
CASSLSRGRQETQYF	TGTGCCAGCAGTTTAAGCAGGGGGAGGCAAGAGACCCAGTACTTC	-	-	TRBV28	TRBJ2-5	15
CASNPRSGELFF	TGTGCCAGTAACCCCCGGTCCGGGGAGCTGTTTTTT	-	-	TRBV19	TRBJ2-2	12
CASSRDYYTDTQYF	TGTGCCAGCAGCCGGGACTACTACACAGATACGCAGTATTTT	TRBD2	once	TRBV9	TRBJ2-3	14
CASSREGGPSAFF	TGTGCCAGCAGCCGAGAAGGGGGTCCGTCGGCTTTCTTT	-	-	TRBV7-8	TRBJ1-1	13
CASSNGAADEKLFF	TGTGCCAGTAGTAATGGAGCCGCGGATGAAAAACTGTTTTTT	-	-	TRBV19	TRBJ1-4	14
CASSPIPPSGAFQETQYF	TGCGCCAGCAGCCCCATCCCACCTAGCGGAGCTTTCCAAGAGACCCAGTACTTC	TRBD2	-	TRBV5-1	TRBJ2-5	18
CANPDRGTRNSNQPQHF	TGTGCCAACCCAGACAGGGGGACCAGGAATAGCAATCAGCCCCAGCATTTT	-	-	TRBV21-1	TRBJ1-5	17
CASSPLAGGTDTQYF	TGTGCCAGCAGCCCGCTAGCGGGGGGCACAGATACGCAGTATTTT	TRBD2	few	TRBV7-2	TRBJ2-3	15
CASSAGQGFNQPQHF	TGTGCCAGCAGTGCGGGACAGGGTTTCAATCAGCCCCAGCATTTT	TRBD1	-	TRBV2	TRBJ1-5	15
CASSQDRGHYNEQFF	TGTGCCAGCAGCCAAGACAGGGGACACTACAATGAGCAGTTCTTC	TRBD1	-	TRBV7-2	TRBJ2-1	15
CASSLGGQAGTEAFF	TGCGCCAGCAGCTTGGGCGGACAGGCGGGCACTGAAGCTTTCTTT	TRBD1	-	TRBV5-1	TRBJ1-1	15
CAIKVAGGPTDTQYF	TGTGCCATCAAAGTAGCGGGGGGGCCGACAGATACGCAGTATTTT	TRBD2	-	TRBV10-3	TRBJ2-3	15
CASSQVAGGPETQYF	TGTGCCAGCAGCCAAGTAGCGGGGGGGCCGGAGACCCAGTACTTC	TRBD2	-	TRBV3-1/TRBV3-2	TRBJ2-5	15
CASSQGQGTSGYTF	TGTGCCAGCAGCCAAGGACAGGGAACGAGTGGCTACACCTTC	TRBD1	once	TRBV6-2/TRBV6-3	TRBJ1-2	14
CASSLTGQVDTGELFF	TGTGCCAGCAGCTTAACGGGACAGGTAGACACCGGGGAGCTGTTTTTT	TRBD1	few	TRBV7-3	TRBJ2-2	16
CASSYSGAGEPQHF	TGTGCCAGCAGTTACTCAGGGGCTGGGGAGCCCCAGCATTTT	-	-	TRBV6-2/TRBV6-3	TRBJ1-5	14
CASSRTNNSPLHF	TGTGCCAGCAGTAGGACTAATAATTCACCCCTCCACTTT	-	once	TRBV12-3/TRBV12-4	TRBJ1-6	13
CASSEAMRNTEAFF	TGCGCCAGCAGCGAGGCCATGAGGAACACTGAAGCTTTCTTT	-	once	TRBV5-1	TRBJ1-1	14
CASSLDELAYNEQFF	TGCGCCAGCAGCTTGGACGAACTAGCTTACAATGAGCAGTTCTTC	-	-	TRBV5-1	TRBJ2-1	15
CASSRGLAGGQQETQYF	TGTGCCAGCTCACGGGGACTAGCGGGGGGCCAGCAAGAGACCCAGTACTTC	TRBD2	-	TRBV18	TRBJ2-5	17
CASGLADSYLDTQYF	TGTGCTAGTGGTTTGGCGGACAGCTACTTGGATACGCAGTATTTT	-	once	TRBV12-5	TRBJ2-3	15
CASSLGQNTGELFF	TGTGCCAGCAGCTTAGGGCAGAACACCGGGGAGCTGTTTTTT	-	few	TRBV7-3	TRBJ2-2	14
CASSLGPLGLTDTQYF	TGTGCCAGCAGCTTAGGTCCTCTAGGACTCACAGATACGCAGTATTTT	-	-	TRBV7-7	TRBJ2-3	16
CASSSRTATDTQYF	TGTGCCAGCTCATCAAGGACAGCCACAGATACGCAGTATTTT	-	-	TRBV18	TRBJ2-3	14